A selection of T cell receptor beta chains follows, all from one sample in a study of T-cell memory formation after mild COVID-19. TCRdb reprocessed the 5' RACE reads with MiXCR, giving one entry per CDR3 protein. Altogether about 200,000 distinct CDR3 sequences are present, around 8.8% being singletons, with the ten largest covering about 3.8%. Material for sequencing was PBMCs or a T cell subset sorted from them (not recorded which). These TCRs come from a man between 18 and 29 years old who had mild COVID-19 (a few samples of this study predate the infection). Cell type and time point are not known. CDR3s include the opening cysteine and the closing phenylalanine or tryptophan. The order of the fields is D gene, V gene, clone size, J gene, CDR3 protein, CDR3 DNA. The D gene is left open where the match is weak. Rows may omit the clone size; those that give it use once, few, many or a size class.

d_call: TRBD1
v_call: TRBV7-2
clone_size: many
j_call: TRBJ1-4
cdr3_aa: CASSLVNRDREGSFNEKLFF
cdr3_nt: TGTGCCAGCAGCCTTGTGAACCGGGACAGGGAGGGATCCTTTAATGAAAAACTGTTTTTT

d_call: NA
v_call: TRBV24-1
clone_size: NA
j_call: TRBJ2-7
cdr3_aa: CATSFRGFGEQYF
cdr3_nt: TGTGCCACCAGTTTTCGGGGGTTCGGGGAGCAGTACTTC

d_call: NA
v_call: TRBV12-3/TRBV12-4
clone_size: NA
j_call: TRBJ2-7
cdr3_aa: CASSLFGYEQYF
cdr3_nt: TGTGCCAGCAGTTTGTTCGGCTACGAGCAGTACTTC

d_call: NA
v_call: TRBV12-5
clone_size: NA
j_call: TRBJ2-2
cdr3_aa: CASGVEGGELFF
cdr3_nt: TGTGCTAGTGGCGTGGAGGGAGGGGAGCTGTTTTTT

d_call: NA
v_call: TRBV27
clone_size: NA
j_call: TRBJ2-3
cdr3_aa: CASSSPAGDTQYF
cdr3_nt: TGTGCCAGCAGTTCCCCAGCCGGGGATACGCAGTATTTT

d_call: NA
v_call: TRBV29-1
clone_size: few
j_call: TRBJ1-2
cdr3_aa: CSVGGQDYGYTF
cdr3_nt: TGCAGCGTTGGGGGGCAGGACTATGGCTACACCTTC

d_call: TRBD2
v_call: TRBV7-9
clone_size: many
j_call: TRBJ2-2
cdr3_aa: CASRPGLAGTGELFF
cdr3_nt: TGTGCCAGCAGACCTGGACTAGCGGGCACCGGGGAGCTGTTTTTT

d_call: NA
v_call: TRBV5-1
clone_size: few
j_call: TRBJ2-2
cdr3_aa: CASSYDGRNTGELFF
cdr3_nt: TGCGCCAGCAGCTACGATGGGAGGAACACCGGGGAGCTGTTTTTT

d_call: TRBD2
v_call: TRBV7-2
clone_size: many
j_call: TRBJ2-5
cdr3_aa: CASSLSGRRGGIETQYF
cdr3_nt: TGTGCCAGCAGCTTAAGTGGGCGGCGGGGGGGCATCGAGACCCAGTACTTC

d_call: NA
v_call: TRBV6-5
clone_size: NA
j_call: TRBJ2-7
cdr3_aa: CASSTGITGEVPYEQYF
cdr3_nt: TGTGCCAGCAGTACGGGGATCACAGGGGAGGTACCCTACGAGCAGTACTTC

d_call: TRBD1
v_call: TRBV7-2
clone_size: few
j_call: TRBJ1-6
cdr3_aa: CASSHRDSNSPLHF
cdr3_nt: TGTGCCAGCAGCCACCGGGACAGTAATTCACCCCTCCACTTT

d_call: NA
v_call: TRBV29-1
clone_size: few
j_call: TRBJ2-2
cdr3_aa: CSGFRGNTGELFF
cdr3_nt: TGCAGCGGTTTTCGAGGAAACACCGGGGAGCTGTTTTTT

d_call: NA
v_call: TRBV2
clone_size: NA
j_call: TRBJ2-1
cdr3_aa: CASSQEVNEQFF
cdr3_nt: TGTGCCAGCAGTCAGGAAGTCAATGAGCAGTTCTTC

d_call: TRBD1
v_call: TRBV5-6
clone_size: few
j_call: TRBJ2-3
cdr3_aa: CASSVTGNTQYF
cdr3_nt: TGTGCCAGCAGTGTGACAGGGAATACGCAGTATTTT

d_call: NA
v_call: TRBV7-2
clone_size: NA
j_call: TRBJ1-1
cdr3_aa: CASSLTAEAFF
cdr3_nt: TGTGCCAGCAGCTTAACAGCCGAAGCTTTCTTT

d_call: TRBD1
v_call: TRBV20-1
clone_size: few
j_call: TRBJ2-1
cdr3_aa: CSAPPASSQGQCF
cdr3_nt: TGCAGTGCTCCCCCCGCTAGCTCCCAGGGACAGTGCTTC

d_call: NA
v_call: TRBV12-3/TRBV12-4
clone_size: few
j_call: TRBJ1-3
cdr3_aa: CASSPGYESRYTIYF
cdr3_nt: TGTGCCAGCAGCCCCGGTTATGAATCCAGGTACACCATATATTTT

d_call: NA
v_call: TRBV6-1
clone_size: NA
j_call: TRBJ1-2
cdr3_aa: CASSETGSHYGYTF
cdr3_nt: TGTGCCAGCAGTGAAACTGGCAGCCATTATGGCTACACCTTC

d_call: NA
v_call: TRBV3-1
clone_size: few
j_call: TRBJ1-6
cdr3_aa: CASSQEDSNSPLHF
cdr3_nt: TGTGCCAGCAGCCAAGAGGACAGTAATTCACCCCTCCACTTT

d_call: NA
v_call: TRBV6-1
clone_size: few
j_call: TRBJ1-1
cdr3_aa: CASSVSNTEAFF
cdr3_nt: TGTGCCAGCAGTGTGAGTAACACTGAAGCTTTCTTT

d_call: NA
v_call: TRBV5-1
clone_size: many
j_call: TRBJ2-7
cdr3_aa: CASSAAGGRGSYEQYF
cdr3_nt: TGCGCCAGCAGCGCAGCGGGCGGGCGAGGCTCCTACGAGCAGTACTTC

d_call: NA
v_call: TRBV7-9
clone_size: few
j_call: TRBJ2-3
cdr3_aa: CASSLEWGDTQYF
cdr3_nt: TGTGCCAGCAGCTTAGAGTGGGGAGATACGCAGTATTTT

d_call: TRBD1
v_call: TRBV20-1
clone_size: NA
j_call: TRBJ1-1
cdr3_aa: CSATDRPNTEAFF
cdr3_nt: TGCAGTGCAACGGACAGGCCCAACACTGAAGCTTTCTTT

d_call: NA
v_call: TRBV5-8
clone_size: NA
j_call: TRBJ1-1
cdr3_aa: CASSLGPGGLEAFF
cdr3_nt: TGTGCCAGCAGCTTGGGGCCTGGGGGACTAGAAGCTTTCTTT

d_call: TRBD1
v_call: TRBV28
clone_size: few
j_call: TRBJ2-7
cdr3_aa: CASRESTGPYEQYF
cdr3_nt: TGTGCCAGCAGGGAATCGACAGGGCCCTACGAGCAGTACTTC

d_call: TRBD2
v_call: TRBV9
clone_size: few
j_call: TRBJ2-1
cdr3_aa: CASSGGLAINNEQFF
cdr3_nt: TGTGCCAGCAGCGGGGGACTAGCGATTAACAATGAGCAGTTCTTC

d_call: NA
v_call: TRBV4-3
clone_size: NA
j_call: TRBJ2-5
cdr3_aa: CASSLRFRETQYF
cdr3_nt: TGCGCCAGCAGCCTACGCTTCCGGGAGACCCAGTACTTC

d_call: TRBD2
v_call: TRBV5-1
clone_size: many
j_call: TRBJ2-3
cdr3_aa: CASSPYSGGGATDTQYF
cdr3_nt: TGCGCCAGCAGCCCCTACTCGGGCGGGGGAGCCACAGATACGCAGTATTTT

d_call: TRBD1
v_call: TRBV18
clone_size: few
j_call: TRBJ1-2
cdr3_aa: CASSPDATGLLGYTF
cdr3_nt: TGTGCCAGCTCACCGGATGCGACAGGGCTGCTTGGCTACACCTTC

d_call: NA
v_call: TRBV18
clone_size: few
j_call: TRBJ1-1
cdr3_aa: CASSGRGNTEAFF
cdr3_nt: TGTGCCAGCTCAGGCAGGGGGAACACTGAAGCTTTCTTT

d_call: NA
v_call: TRBV4-3
clone_size: few
j_call: TRBJ1-2
cdr3_aa: CASSQGAGTRGGYTF
cdr3_nt: TGCGCCAGCAGCCAAGGAGCCGGGACCCGGGGTGGCTACACCTTC

d_call: NA
v_call: TRBV7-8
clone_size: many
j_call: TRBJ1-4
cdr3_aa: CASSLRDTTNEKLFF
cdr3_nt: TGTGCCAGCAGCTTAAGGGATACAACTAATGAAAAACTGTTTTTT

d_call: NA
v_call: TRBV27
clone_size: few
j_call: TRBJ1-1
cdr3_aa: CASSDVMNTEAFF
cdr3_nt: TGTGCCAGCAGCGATGTGATGAACACTGAAGCTTTCTTT

d_call: NA
v_call: TRBV27
clone_size: NA
j_call: TRBJ2-7
cdr3_aa: CASSRRASSYEQYF
cdr3_nt: TGTGCCAGCAGTCGCAGGGCCTCCTCCTACGAGCAGTACTTC